The entry below describes one T cell receptor beta chain. Measured with immunoSEQ multiplex PCR; TCRdb has only the in-frame clones, and not every one. The data show some 110,000 clones, 84% seen once. Trimming removed 0 bases from V and 7 bases from J; junction bases left unmatched: 7. The germline gives CDR1 SGHNT, CDR2 YYREEE (reference sequence). The CDR3 extends over 16 amino acids. This entry is derived from a study of blood T cell repertoires in COVID-19. For the study at large: Spain, Italy and the United States supplied samples that represented acute and convalescent COVID-19.

Enrolled through a virtual design, the participants were between roughly 18 and 100 years of age and came from 24 US areas. Allocation to cohorts depended on clinical history reported by the participants. The sequenced material came from PBMCs or T cells enriched from blood (not recorded which). This receptor was identified in a woman in her 30s who had recovered from COVID-19. The chain has TRBV5-4 and TRBJ2-7; 13 bases are shared with TRBD2. The DNA of the CDR3 is TGTGCCAGCAGCTTGGCCGAGGGACTAGCGGGGCAAGAGCAGTACTTC. Residues: CASSLAEGLAGQEQYF.